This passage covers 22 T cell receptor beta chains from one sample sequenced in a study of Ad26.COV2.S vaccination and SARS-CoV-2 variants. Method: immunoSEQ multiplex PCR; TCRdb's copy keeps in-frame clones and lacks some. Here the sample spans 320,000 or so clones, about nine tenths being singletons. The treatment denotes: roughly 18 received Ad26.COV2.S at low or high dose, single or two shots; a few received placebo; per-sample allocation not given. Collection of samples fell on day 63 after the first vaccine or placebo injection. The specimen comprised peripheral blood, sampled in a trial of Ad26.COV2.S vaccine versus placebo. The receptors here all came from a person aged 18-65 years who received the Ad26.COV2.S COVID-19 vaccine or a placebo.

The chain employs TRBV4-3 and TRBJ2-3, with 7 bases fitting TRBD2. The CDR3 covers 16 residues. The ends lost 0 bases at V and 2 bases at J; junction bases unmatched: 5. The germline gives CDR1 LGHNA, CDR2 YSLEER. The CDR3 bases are TGCGCCAGCAGCCAAGATTGGGGGGGATTCACAGATACGCAGTATTTT. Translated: CASSQDWGGFTDTQYF.

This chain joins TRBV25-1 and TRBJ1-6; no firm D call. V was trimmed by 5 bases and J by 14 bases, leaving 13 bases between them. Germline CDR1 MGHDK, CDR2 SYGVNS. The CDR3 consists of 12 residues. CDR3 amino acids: CASSWEGGTLHF. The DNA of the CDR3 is TGTGCCAGCAGTTGGGAGGGTGGAACCCTCCACTTT.

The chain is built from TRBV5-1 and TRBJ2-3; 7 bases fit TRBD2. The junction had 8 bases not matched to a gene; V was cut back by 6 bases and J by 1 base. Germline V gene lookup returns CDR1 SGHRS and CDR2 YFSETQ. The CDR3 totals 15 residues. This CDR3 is CASTPLGGGTDTQYF. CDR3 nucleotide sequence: TGCGCCAGCACTCCGCTTGGGGGGGGCACAGATACGCAGTATTTT.

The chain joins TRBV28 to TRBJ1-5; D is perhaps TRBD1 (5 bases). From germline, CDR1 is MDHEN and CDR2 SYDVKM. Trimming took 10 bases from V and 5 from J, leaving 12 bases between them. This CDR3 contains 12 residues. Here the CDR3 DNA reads TGTGCCATCACAGGTTTAGATCAGCCCCAGCATTTT. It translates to CAITGLDQPQHF.

The CDR3 loop is CASSDTVTNSPLHF. Here the CDR3 DNA reads TGTGCCAGCTCAGACACAGTTACAAATTCACCCCTCCACTTT. The chain joins TRBV18 to TRBJ1-6; D remains ambiguous. The V gene lost 5 bases and the J gene lost 7 bases, with 12 bases spanning the gap. Germline V gene data show CDR1 as KGHSH and CDR2 as LQKENI. This CDR3 comprises 14 residues.

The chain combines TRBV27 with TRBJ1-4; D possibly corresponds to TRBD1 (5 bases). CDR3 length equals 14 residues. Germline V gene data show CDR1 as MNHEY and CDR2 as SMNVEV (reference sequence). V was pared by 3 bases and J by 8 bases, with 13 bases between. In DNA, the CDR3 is TGTGCCAGCAGTTTGAGGAGGGGAGCCGAAAAACTGTTTTTT. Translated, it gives CASSLRRGAEKLFF.

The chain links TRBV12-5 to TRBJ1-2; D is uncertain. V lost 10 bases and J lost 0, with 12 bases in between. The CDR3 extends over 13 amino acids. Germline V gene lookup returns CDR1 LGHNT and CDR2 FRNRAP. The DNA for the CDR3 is TGTGCTACATCACCGGAAACTAACTATGGCTACACCTTC. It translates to CATSPETNYGYTF.

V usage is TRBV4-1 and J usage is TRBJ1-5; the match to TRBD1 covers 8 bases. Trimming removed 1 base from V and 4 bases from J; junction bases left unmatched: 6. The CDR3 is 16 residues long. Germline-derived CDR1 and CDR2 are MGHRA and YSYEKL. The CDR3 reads CASSQGRTGWNQPQHF. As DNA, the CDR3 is TGCGCCAGCAGCCAAGGACGGACAGGGTGGAATCAGCCCCAGCATTTT.

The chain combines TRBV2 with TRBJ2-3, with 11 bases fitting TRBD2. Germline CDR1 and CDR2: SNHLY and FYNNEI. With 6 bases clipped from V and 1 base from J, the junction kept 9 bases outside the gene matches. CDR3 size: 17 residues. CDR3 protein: CASSLVRLAGRTDTQYF. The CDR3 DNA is TGTGCCAGCAGCCTTGTCAGACTAGCGGGGCGCACAGATACGCAGTATTTT.

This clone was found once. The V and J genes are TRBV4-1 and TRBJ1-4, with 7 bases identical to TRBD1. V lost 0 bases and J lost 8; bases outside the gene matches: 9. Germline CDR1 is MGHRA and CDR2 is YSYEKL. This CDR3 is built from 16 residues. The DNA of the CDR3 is TGCGCCAGCAGCCAAGATTGGTCAGGGGGTAGGGAAAAACTGTTTTTT. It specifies CASSQDWSGGREKLFF.

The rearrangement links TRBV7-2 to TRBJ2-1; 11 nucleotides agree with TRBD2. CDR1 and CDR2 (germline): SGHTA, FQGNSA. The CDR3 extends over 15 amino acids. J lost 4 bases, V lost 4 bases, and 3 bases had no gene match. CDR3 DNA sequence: TGTGCCAGCAGCTCCGGGACTAGCGGTTACAATGAGCAGTTCTTC. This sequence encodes CASSSGTSGYNEQFF.

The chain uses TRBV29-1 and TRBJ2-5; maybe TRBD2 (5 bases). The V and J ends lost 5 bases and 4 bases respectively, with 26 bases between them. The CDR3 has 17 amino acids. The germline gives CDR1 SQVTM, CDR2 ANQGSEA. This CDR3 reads CSVSYLLPDQAGETQYF. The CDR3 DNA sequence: TGCAGCGTTTCTTACCTTTTACCCGACCAGGCGGGAGAGACCCAGTACTTC.

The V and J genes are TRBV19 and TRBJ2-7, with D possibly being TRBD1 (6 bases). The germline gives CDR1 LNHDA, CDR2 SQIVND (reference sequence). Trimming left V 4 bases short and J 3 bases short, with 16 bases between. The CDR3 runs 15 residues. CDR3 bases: TGTGCCAGTAGTAAAAGACGGGACACGCGCTACGAGCAGTACTTC. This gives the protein CASSKRRDTRYEQYF.

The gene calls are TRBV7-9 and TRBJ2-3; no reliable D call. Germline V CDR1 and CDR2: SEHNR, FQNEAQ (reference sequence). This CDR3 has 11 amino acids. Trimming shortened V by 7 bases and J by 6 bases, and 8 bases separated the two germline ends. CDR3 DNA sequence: TGTGCCAGCACGGGCCAGGATACGCAGTATTTT. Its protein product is CASTGQDTQYF.

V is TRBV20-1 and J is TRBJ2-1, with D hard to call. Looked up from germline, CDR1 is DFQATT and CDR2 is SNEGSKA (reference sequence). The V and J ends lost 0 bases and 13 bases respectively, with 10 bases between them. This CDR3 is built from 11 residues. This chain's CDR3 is CSARDPPGQFF. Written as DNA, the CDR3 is TGCAGTGCTAGAGATCCCCCGGGTCAGTTCTTC.

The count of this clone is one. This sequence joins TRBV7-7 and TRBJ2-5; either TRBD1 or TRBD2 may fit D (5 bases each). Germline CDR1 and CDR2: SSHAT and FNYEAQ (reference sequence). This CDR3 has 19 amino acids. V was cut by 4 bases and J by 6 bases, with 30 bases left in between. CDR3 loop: CASSSSPGTQIRAPQTQYF. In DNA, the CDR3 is TGTGCCAGCAGCTCGAGCCCCGGGACCCAAATAAGGGCTCCGCAGACCCAGTACTTC. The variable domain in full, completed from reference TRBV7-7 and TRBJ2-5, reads GAGVSQSPRYKVTKRGQDVTLRCDPISSHATLYWYQQALGQGPEFLTYFNYEAQPDKSGLPSDRFSAERPEGSISTLTIQRTEQRDSAMYRCASSSSPGTQIRAPQTQYFGPGTRLLVL.

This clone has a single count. The CDR3 sequence: CASSFGSDTQYF. The CDR3 DNA reads as TGTGCCAGCAGTTTCGGATCAGATACGCAGTATTTT. The rearrangement uses TRBV28 and TRBJ2-3, with D unclear. Germline V gene sequence: CDR1 MDHEN, CDR2 SYDVKM. Trimming shortened V by 3 bases and J by 4 bases, and 5 bases separated the two germline ends. The CDR3 runs to 12 residues.

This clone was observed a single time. CDR3 sequence: CASTRTGTGNTIYF. The DNA of the CDR3 is TGTGCCAGCACCAGGACAGGGACGGGAAACACCATATATTTT. This chain links TRBV6-5 with TRBJ1-3; 8 bases fit TRBD1. The V gene's germline CDR1 is MNHEY and CDR2 SVGAGI. The CDR3 contains 14 residues. After removal of 7 bases from V and 4 bases from J, the junction contained 6 bases not matched to a gene.

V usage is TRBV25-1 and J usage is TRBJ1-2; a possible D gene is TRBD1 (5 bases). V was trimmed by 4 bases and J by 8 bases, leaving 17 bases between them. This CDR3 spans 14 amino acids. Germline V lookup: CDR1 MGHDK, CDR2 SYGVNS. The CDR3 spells CASSAGHLPRGYTF. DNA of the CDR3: TGTGCCAGCAGTGCCGGACACCTCCCGCGGGGCTACACCTTC.

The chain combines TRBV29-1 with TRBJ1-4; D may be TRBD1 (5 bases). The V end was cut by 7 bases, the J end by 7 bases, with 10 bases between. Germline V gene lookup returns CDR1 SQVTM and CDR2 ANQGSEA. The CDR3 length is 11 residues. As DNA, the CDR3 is TGCAGCGGGGGCGGGGTTGAAAAACTGTTTTTT. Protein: CSGGGVEKLFF.

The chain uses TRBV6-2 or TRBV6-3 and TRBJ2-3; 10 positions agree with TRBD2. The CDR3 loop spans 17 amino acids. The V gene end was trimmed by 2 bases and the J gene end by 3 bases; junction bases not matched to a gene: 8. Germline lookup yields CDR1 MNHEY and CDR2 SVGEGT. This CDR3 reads CASSYGGSGGLTDTQYF. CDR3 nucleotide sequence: TGTGCCAGCAGTTACGGGGGTAGCGGGGGGCTTACAGATACGCAGTATTTT.

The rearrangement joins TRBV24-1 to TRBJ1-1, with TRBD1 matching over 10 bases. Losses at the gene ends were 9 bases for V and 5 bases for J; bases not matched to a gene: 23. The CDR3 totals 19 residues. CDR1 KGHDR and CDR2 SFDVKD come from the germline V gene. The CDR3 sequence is CATPVILPRDRGFGTEAFF. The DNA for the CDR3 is TGTGCCACCCCAGTGATTTTGCCCCGGGACAGGGGCTTTGGTACTGAAGCTTTCTTT.